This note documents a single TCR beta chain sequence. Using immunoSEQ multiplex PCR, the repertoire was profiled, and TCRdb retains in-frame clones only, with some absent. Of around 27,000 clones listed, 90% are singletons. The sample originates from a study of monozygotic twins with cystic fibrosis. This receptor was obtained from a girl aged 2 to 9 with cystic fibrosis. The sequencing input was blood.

The CDR3 spells CASSVSSPGAGHSQETQYF. The CDR3 bases are TGTGCCAGCAGCGTATCCTCCCCAGGGGCGGGGCATTCGCAAGAGACCCAGTACTTC. The chain carries TRBV9 and TRBJ2-5, with D perhaps matching TRBD1 or TRBD2 (6 bases each). V lost 1 base, J lost 2 bases, and 24 bases lay in between. The germline V gene encodes CDR1 SGDLS and CDR2 YYNGEE. CDR3 length: 19 residues.